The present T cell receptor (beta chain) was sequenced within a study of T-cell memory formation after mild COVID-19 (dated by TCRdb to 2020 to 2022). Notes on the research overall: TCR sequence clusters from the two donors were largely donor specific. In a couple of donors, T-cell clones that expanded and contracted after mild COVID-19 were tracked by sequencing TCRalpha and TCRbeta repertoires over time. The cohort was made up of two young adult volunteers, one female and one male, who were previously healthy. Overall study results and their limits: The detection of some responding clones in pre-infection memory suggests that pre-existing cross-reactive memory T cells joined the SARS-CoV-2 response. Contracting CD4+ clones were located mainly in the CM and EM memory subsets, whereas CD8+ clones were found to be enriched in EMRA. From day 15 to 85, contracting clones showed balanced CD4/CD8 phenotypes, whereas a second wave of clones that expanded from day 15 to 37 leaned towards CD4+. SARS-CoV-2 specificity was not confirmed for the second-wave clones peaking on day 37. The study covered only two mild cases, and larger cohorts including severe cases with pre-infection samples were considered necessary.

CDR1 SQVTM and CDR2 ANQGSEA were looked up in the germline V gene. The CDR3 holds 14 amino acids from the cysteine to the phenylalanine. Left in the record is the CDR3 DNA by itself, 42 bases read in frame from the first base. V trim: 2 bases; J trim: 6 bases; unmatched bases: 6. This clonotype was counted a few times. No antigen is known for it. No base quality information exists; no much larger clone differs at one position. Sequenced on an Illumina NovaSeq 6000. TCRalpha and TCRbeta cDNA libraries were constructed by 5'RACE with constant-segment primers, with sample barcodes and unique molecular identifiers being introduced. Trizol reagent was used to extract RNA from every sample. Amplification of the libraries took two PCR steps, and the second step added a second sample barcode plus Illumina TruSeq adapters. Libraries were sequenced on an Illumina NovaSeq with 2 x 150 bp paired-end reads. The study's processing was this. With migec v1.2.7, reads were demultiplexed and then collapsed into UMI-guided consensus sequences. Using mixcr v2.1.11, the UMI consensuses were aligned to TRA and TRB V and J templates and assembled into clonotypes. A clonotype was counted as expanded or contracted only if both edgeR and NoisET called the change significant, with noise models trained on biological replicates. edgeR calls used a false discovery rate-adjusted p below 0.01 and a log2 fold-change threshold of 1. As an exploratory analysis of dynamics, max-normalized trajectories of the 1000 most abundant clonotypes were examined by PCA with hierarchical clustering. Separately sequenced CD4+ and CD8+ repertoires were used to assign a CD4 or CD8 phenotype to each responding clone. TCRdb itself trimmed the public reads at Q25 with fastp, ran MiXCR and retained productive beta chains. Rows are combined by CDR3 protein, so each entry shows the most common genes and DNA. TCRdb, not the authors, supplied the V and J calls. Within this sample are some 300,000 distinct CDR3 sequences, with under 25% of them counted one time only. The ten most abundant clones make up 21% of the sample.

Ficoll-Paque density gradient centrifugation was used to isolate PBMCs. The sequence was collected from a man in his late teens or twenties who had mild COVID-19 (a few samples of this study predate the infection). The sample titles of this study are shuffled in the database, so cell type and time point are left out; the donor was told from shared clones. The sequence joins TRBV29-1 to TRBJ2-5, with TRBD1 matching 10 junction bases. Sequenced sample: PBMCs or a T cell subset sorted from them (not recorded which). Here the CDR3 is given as CSVERDRGMKTQYF. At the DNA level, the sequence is TGCAGCGTTGAACGGGACAGGGGTATGAAGACCCAGTACTTC.